The next 21 T cell receptor beta chains were all read from a single sample in a study of T cell responses to AZD1222 COVID-19 vaccine. TCRdb's copy holds only in-frame clones and misses some; the assay was immunoSEQ multiplex PCR. The sample holds over 140,000 clones. Sequencing was done on a sample of peripheral blood. The receptors come from an adult in good health.

The chain has TRBV5-1 and TRBJ2-1; 14 bases agree with TRBD2. CDR3 size: 17 residues. V lost 3 bases to trimming and J lost 5 bases; unmatched junction nucleotides: 7. In germline, CDR1 is SGHRS, CDR2 YFSETQ. The CDR3, as DNA: TGCGCCAGCAGCTACGGGACTAGCGGGGGTAGCGACAATGAGCAGTTCTTC. As protein: CASSYGTSGGSDNEQFF.

J is TRBJ1-2 and V is TRBV30; no firm D call. CDR1 and CDR2 (germline): GTSNPN, SVGIG (reference sequence). There are 14 residues in the CDR3. Trimming pared 4 bases from V and 2 bases from J, leaving 14 bases between. The CDR3 nucleotides are TGTGCCTGGACAGCCTGGACCACCAACTATGGCTACACCTTC. Translation: CAWTAWTTNYGYTF.

The chain recombines TRBV19 with TRBJ1-5; unclear D gene. Germline V CDR1 and CDR2: LNHDA, SQIVND (reference sequence). This CDR3 is 14 amino acids long. V gave up 3 bases and J gave up 3 bases, with 9 bases separating them. The CDR3 here is CASSITHDNQPQHF. DNA for the CDR3: TGTGCCAGTAGTATTACCCACGACAATCAGCCCCAGCATTTT.

The chain is built from TRBV2 and TRBJ2-7, with a tentative D call TRBD1 (6 bases). The ends were cut back, 7 bases at V and 3 bases at J, with 10 bases in the middle. There are 12 residues in the CDR3. CDR1 and CDR2 from the germline V gene are SNHLY and FYNNEI. As DNA, the CDR3 is TGTGCCAGCACCCCGGACAGCTACGAGCAGTACTTC. Its protein is CASTPDSYEQYF. Filled out from reference TRBV2 and TRBJ2-7, the complete variable domain reads EPEVTQTPSHQVTQMGQEVILRCVPISNHLYFYWYRQILGQKVEFLVSFYNNEISEKSEIFDDQFSVERPDGSNFTLKIRSTKLEDSAMYFCASTPDSYEQYFGPGTRLTVT.

The chain carries TRBV7-3 and TRBJ2-1; 7 bases map to TRBD1. This CDR3 region has 13 residues. Germline CDR1 SGHTA, CDR2 FQGTGA. V dropped 5 bases and J dropped 6; count of bases not matched to a gene: 4. This chain's CDR3 is CASSPYRGNEQFF. The CDR3, as DNA: TGTGCCAGCAGCCCATACAGGGGCAATGAGCAGTTCTTC.

The chain employs TRBV6-2 or TRBV6-3 and TRBJ2-1; the D is unclear. CDR3 length: 11 residues. CDR1 is MNHEY, CDR2 SVGEGT, per germline. Trimming took 5 bases from V and 4 from J, leaving 3 bases between them. CDR3 residues: CASSQYNEQFF. CDR3 nucleotides: TGTGCCAGCAGTCAATACAATGAGCAGTTCTTC.

The rearrangement joins TRBV5-6 to TRBJ1-1; 7 nucleotides match TRBD1. This CDR3 has 15 amino acids. V dropped 0 bases and J dropped 7; count of bases not matched to a gene: 9. Germline CDR1 reads SGHDT; CDR2 reads YYEEEE. CDR3 residues: CASSLVGDSHHEAFF. CDR3 in DNA: TGTGCCAGCAGCTTGGTTGGGGACAGCCATCATGAAGCTTTCTTT.

The rearrangement uses TRBV3-1 (or the pseudogene TRBV3-2) and TRBJ1-1; tentative D call: TRBD1 (5 bases). Germline assignment: CDR1 LGHDT and CDR2 YNNKEL (reference sequence). The CDR3 consists of 12 residues. Trimming stripped 5 bases from V and 5 bases from J, with 9 bases between. The CDR3 protein is CASSAGDTEAFF. The CDR3 bases are TGTGCCAGCAGCGCGGGGGATACTGAAGCTTTCTTT.

The chain is built from TRBV7-8 and TRBJ1-3; D is uncertain. Trimming took off 5 bases at V and 0 bases at J, with 8 bases between the two ends. The CDR3 consists of 14 residues. Germline-derived CDR1 and CDR2 are SGHVS and FQNEAQ. This chain's CDR3 is CASSPTHSGNTIYF. CDR3 bases: TGTGCCAGCAGCCCTACGCACTCTGGAAACACCATATATTTT.

This rearrangement joins TRBV19 to TRBJ2-2; D is unclear. Germline-derived CDR1 and CDR2 are LNHDA and SQIVND (reference sequence). The CDR3 extends over 12 amino acids. The V gene lost 10 bases and the J gene lost 8 bases, with 14 bases spanning the gap. CDR3 in amino acids: CATKSEAGELFF. Here the CDR3 DNA reads TGTGCCACTAAGAGCGAGGCAGGGGAGCTGTTTTTT.

This sequence joins TRBV5-4 and TRBJ2-1, with D perhaps matching TRBD2 (5 bases). The CDR3 length is 12 residues. The germline gives CDR1 SGHNT, CDR2 YYREEE (reference sequence). Trimming cost V 3 bases and J 10 bases, with 11 bases left between them. CDR3 in amino acids: CASSSSAGEQFF. The DNA of the CDR3 is TGTGCCAGCAGCTCCTCTGCGGGCGAGCAGTTCTTC.

The rearrangement links TRBV6-1 to TRBJ1-1; tentatively, D is TRBD1 (6 bases). CDR1 MNHNS and CDR2 SASEGT come from the germline V gene. Trimming left V 3 bases short and J 3 bases short, with 11 bases between. This CDR3 has 14 residues. The CDR3 DNA reads as TGTGCCAGCAGTGAGGGCAGGGGCGACACTGAAGCTTTCTTT. Its translation: CASSEGRGDTEAFF.

The chain has TRBV27 and TRBJ2-1; TRBD2 matches at 16 bases. The CDR3 contains 11 residues. Germline CDR1 is MNHEY and CDR2 is SMNVEV (reference sequence). J gave up 16 bases and V 8 bases, and 2 bases lay outside the gene matches. CDR3 sequence: CASGTSGGDFF. CDR3 DNA: TGTGCCAGCGGGACTAGCGGGGGGGATTTCTTC.

The chain joins TRBV7-2 to TRBJ1-4; 8 bases fit TRBD1. The CDR3 is made up of 15 amino acids. Trimming cost V 0 bases and J 5 bases; bases outside gene matches: 2. Per germline, CDR1 SGHTA and CDR2 FQGNSA. As DNA, the CDR3 is TGTGCCAGCAGCTTAGCTAGGACAGGGAATGAAAAACTGTTTTTT. Amino acids: CASSLARTGNEKLFF.

The rearrangement uses TRBV7-2 and TRBJ2-5, with 8 bases aligning to TRBD2. Germline CDR1 reads SGHTA; CDR2 reads FQGNSA. The CDR3 spans 15 residues. V was clipped by 1 base and J by 2 bases; unmatched bases: 3. CDR3 coding DNA: TGTGCCAGCAGCTTAGGGGCTAGCGGGCAAGAGACCCAGTACTTC. Translating gives CASSLGASGQETQYF.

This chain uses TRBV5-6 with TRBJ1-3; the D is unclear. Germline V gives CDR1 SGHDT, CDR2 YYEEEE. Trimming removed 2 bases from V and 1 base from J, with 1 base in between. The CDR3 loop spans 12 amino acids. CDR3 bases: TGTGCCAGCAGCTTTTCTGGAAACACCATATATTTT. This encodes CASSFSGNTIYF.

The J gene is TRBJ2-3, the V gene TRBV5-5, with 7 bases that match TRBD1. The trim removed 0 bases at V and 5 bases at J, leaving 6 bases unmatched. The length of the CDR3 is 15 residues. From germline, CDR1 is SGHKS and CDR2 YYEKEE (reference sequence). The CDR3, as DNA: TGTGCCAGCAGCTTGGGAAGGGGGCAAGGAGATACGCAGTATTTT. Translating it yields CASSLGRGQGDTQYF.

The chain carries TRBV4-1 and TRBJ2-5; 7 nucleotides match TRBD1. Germline V gene data show CDR1 as MGHRA and CDR2 as YSYEKL. The CDR3 spans 16 residues. With 0 bases clipped from V and 7 bases from J, the junction kept 11 bases outside the gene matches. CDR3 region: CASSQDRGPGKGTQYF. DNA of the CDR3: TGCGCCAGCAGCCAAGATAGGGGGCCGGGGAAAGGGACCCAGTACTTC.

J is TRBJ1-4 and V is TRBV7-9; 8 nucleotides match TRBD1. J lost 8 bases, V lost 5 bases, and 7 bases had no gene match. CDR1 and CDR2 (germline): SEHNR, FQNEAQ (reference sequence). CDR3 size: 14 residues. The CDR3 DNA sequence: TGTGCCAGCAGCAAACAGGGGGGATCCGAAAAACTGTTTTTT. Its protein product is CASSKQGGSEKLFF. Based on the CDR3 plus reference TRBV7-9 and TRBJ1-4, the full variable domain is DTGVSQNPRHKITKRGQNVTFRCDPISEHNRLYWYRQTLGQGPEFLTYFQNEAQLEKSRLLSDRFSAERPKGSFSTLEIQRTEQGDSAMYLCASSKQGGSEKLFFGSGTQLSVL.

DNA for the CDR3: TGTGCCAGCTCACCACAGGCCCCAGGGGGCAATCAGCCCCAGCATTTT. Translated, it gives CASSPQAPGGNQPQHF. The chain couples TRBV18 to TRBJ1-5, with D possibly being TRBD1 (6 bases). Germline V lookup: CDR1 KGHSH, CDR2 LQKENI. V was pared by 1 base and J by 2 bases, with 12 bases between. The CDR3 runs 16 residues.

The chain links TRBV11-1 to TRBJ2-1; 9 positions match TRBD1. The germline gives CDR1 SGHAT, CDR2 FQDESV (reference sequence). This CDR3 has 15 residues. With V trimmed by 5 bases and J by 4 bases, 6 bases remained unmatched. The CDR3 is CASSERTGVYNEQFF. DNA for the CDR3: TGTGCCAGCAGCGAGAGGACAGGGGTTTACAATGAGCAGTTCTTC.